What follows are 13 T cell receptor beta chains derived from one specimen sequenced in a study of control samples from healthy donors and cancer patients. Clones were read by immunoSEQ multiplex PCR, and TCRdb kept only the in-frame ones, dropping some. This sample contains roughly 190,000 clones. Sequencing was carried out using blood. These receptors all come from a woman under 40 in good health.

The chain couples TRBV5-1 to TRBJ2-1; D gene uncertain. Germline CDR1 is SGHRS and CDR2 is YFSETQ. V was cut by 2 bases and J by 7 bases, with 10 bases left in between. The CDR3 is made up of 13 amino acids. The CDR3 loop reads CASSFAAFNEQFF. The CDR3 DNA follows: TGCGCCAGCAGCTTTGCCGCCTTTAATGAGCAGTTCTTC.

J is TRBJ1-6 and V is TRBV27; TRBD1 might be the D (5 bases). Between the trimmed V and J ends, which lost 4 bases and 8 bases, there was a span of 15 bases. The germline V gene has CDR1 MNHEY and CDR2 SMNVEV (reference sequence). There are 15 residues in the CDR3. The CDR3, as DNA: TGTGCCAGCAGTTCCGATTCCAGGGTATATTCACCCCTCCACTTT. This encodes CASSSDSRVYSPLHF.

The rearrangement links TRBV6-5 to TRBJ1-2; 7 bases agree with TRBD1. Trimming removed 6 bases from V and 6 bases from J; junction bases left unmatched: 7. Germline V gene data show CDR1 as MNHEY and CDR2 as SVGAGI. This CDR3 has 13 amino acids. Written as DNA, the CDR3 is TGTGCCAGCAGCCTGACAGGGTTGAATGGCTACACCTTC. Translating it yields CASSLTGLNGYTF.

The chain uses TRBV6-2 or TRBV6-3 and TRBJ2-6; D gene ambiguous. The CDR3 runs 15 residues. V shed 2 bases and J shed 4 bases, with 9 bases lying between them. Germline assignment: CDR1 MNHEY and CDR2 SVGEGT. In DNA, the CDR3 is TGTGCCAGCAGTTACGCTATAAAGGGGGCCAACGTCCTGACTTTC. Residues: CASSYAIKGANVLTF.

This chain uses TRBV7-9 with TRBJ2-2, with TRBD1 matching over 10 bases. Trimming removed 5 bases from V and 4 bases from J; junction bases left unmatched: 10. The CDR3 loop spans 17 amino acids. Looked up from germline, CDR1 is SEHNR and CDR2 is FQNEAQ (reference sequence). This CDR3 is CASSLDRGLRGTGELFF. CDR3 nucleotides: TGTGCCAGCAGCCTCGACAGGGGGCTGCGTGGCACCGGGGAGCTGTTTTTT.

The chain couples TRBV14 to TRBJ2-3; D gene ambiguous. Germline values: CDR1 SGHDN, CDR2 FVKESK. Trimming removed 0 bases from V and 2 bases from J, with 9 bases in between. The CDR3 spans 15 residues. The CDR3 here is CASSQDMGITDTQYF. CDR3 in DNA: TGTGCCAGCAGCCAAGATATGGGGATCACAGATACGCAGTATTTT.

Comment on this clone: Other DNA sequences within the sample encode an identical CDR3. The chain couples TRBV5-1 to TRBJ1-1, with no clear D. Germline V gene sequence: CDR1 SGHRS, CDR2 YFSETQ. V dropped 0 bases and J dropped 0 bases, with 6 bases sitting between them. The CDR3 has 14 residues. The CDR3 region has the DNA TGCGCCAGCAGCTTGGCCACAGTGAACACTGAAGCTTTCTTT. Protein sequence: CASSLATVNTEAFF.

The rearrangement uses TRBV29-1 and TRBJ1-2; 7 positions agree with TRBD1. Germline CDR1 is SQVTM and CDR2 is ANQGSEA. There are 12 residues in the CDR3. The junction had 4 bases not matched to a gene; V was cut back by 7 bases and J by 2 bases. The CDR3 region has the DNA TGCAGCGCTGGGGGACAGAACTATGGCTACACCTTC. Translated: CSAGGQNYGYTF.

The V and J genes are TRBV6-5 and TRBJ2-2; a possible D gene is TRBD2 (7 bases). The germline CDR1 and CDR2 sequences are MNHEY and SVGAGI. The length of the CDR3 is 14 residues. V gave up 10 bases and J gave up 2 bases, with 14 bases separating them. The CDR3 nucleotides are TGTGCCATCCAGCGGGGACAAAACACCGGGGAGCTGTTTTTT. Translated, it gives CAIQRGQNTGELFF.

V gene TRBV6-5 combines with J gene TRBJ2-2; D is perhaps TRBD1 (6 bases). CDR1 and CDR2 from the germline V gene are MNHEY and SVGAGI. CDR3 length: 12 residues. V dropped 7 bases and J dropped 8 bases, with 11 bases sitting between them. CDR3 protein: CASNNRVGELFF. CDR3 nucleotide sequence: TGTGCCAGCAATAACAGGGTTGGGGAGCTGTTTTTT.

The chain uses TRBV19 and TRBJ2-7; TRBD1 aligns across 12 bases. V lost 5 bases and J lost 3; bases outside the gene matches: 5. The CDR3 is made up of 15 amino acids. Germline assignment: CDR1 LNHDA and CDR2 SQIVND (reference sequence). In DNA, the CDR3 is TGTGCCAGTAGTCCTGGGACAGGGGGCTACTACGAGCAGTACTTC. Residues: CASSPGTGGYYEQYF.

The chain combines TRBV6-5 with TRBJ1-2; D possibly corresponds to TRBD1 (5 bases). This CDR3 spans 13 amino acids. The ends were cut back, 0 bases at V and 4 bases at J, with 6 bases in the middle. Per the germline V gene, CDR1 is MNHEY and CDR2 is SVGAGI. CDR3 nucleotides: TGTGCCAGCAGTTACTCGAGGGGCTATGGCTACACCTTC. This translates into CASSYSRGYGYTF.

The chain recombines TRBV2 with TRBJ1-4; possible D gene TRBD1, 6 bases. The V gene lost 4 bases and the J gene lost 3 bases, with 9 bases spanning the gap. The germline V gene has CDR1 SNHLY and CDR2 FYNNEI. This CDR3 region has 14 residues. The CDR3 DNA is TGTGCCAGCAGTGGCACAGGGCCTAATGAAAAACTGTTTTTT. Translated, it gives CASSGTGPNEKLFF. Looking up the rest from reference TRBV2 and TRBJ1-4 gives the full variable domain: EPEVTQTPSHQVTQMGQEVILRCVPISNHLYFYWYRQILGQKVEFLVSFYNNEISEKSEIFDDQFSVERPDGSNFTLKIRSTKLEDSAMYFCASSGTGPNEKLFFGSGTQLSVL.